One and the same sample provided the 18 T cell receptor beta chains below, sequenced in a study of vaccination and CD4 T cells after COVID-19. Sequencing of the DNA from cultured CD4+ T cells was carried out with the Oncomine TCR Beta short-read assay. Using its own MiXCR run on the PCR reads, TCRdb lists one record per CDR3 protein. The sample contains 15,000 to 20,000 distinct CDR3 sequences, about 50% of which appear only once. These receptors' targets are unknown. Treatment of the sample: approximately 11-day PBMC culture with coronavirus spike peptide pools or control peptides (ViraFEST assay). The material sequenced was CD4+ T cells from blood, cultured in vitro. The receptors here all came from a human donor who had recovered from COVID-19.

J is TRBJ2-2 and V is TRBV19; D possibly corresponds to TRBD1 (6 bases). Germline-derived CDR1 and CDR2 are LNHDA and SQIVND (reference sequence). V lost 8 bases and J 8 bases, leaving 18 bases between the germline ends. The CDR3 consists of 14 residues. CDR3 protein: CASCWDPGAGELFF. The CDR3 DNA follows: TGTGCCAGTTGCTGGGACCCAGGGGCGGGGGAGCTGTTTTTT.

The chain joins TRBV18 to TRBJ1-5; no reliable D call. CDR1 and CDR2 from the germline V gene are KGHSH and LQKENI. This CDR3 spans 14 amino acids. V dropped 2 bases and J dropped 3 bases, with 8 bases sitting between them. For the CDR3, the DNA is TGTGCCAGCTCACCAGACATGCTCAATCAGCCCCAGCATTTT. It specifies CASSPDMLNQPQHF.

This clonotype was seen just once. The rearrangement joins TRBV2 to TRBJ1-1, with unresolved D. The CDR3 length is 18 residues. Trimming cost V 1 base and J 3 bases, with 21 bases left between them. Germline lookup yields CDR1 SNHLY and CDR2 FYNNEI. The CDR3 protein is CASSEGLPGRARDTEAFF. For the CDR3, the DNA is TGTGCCAGCAGTGAAGGGTTACCAGGTAGGGCGCGGGACACTGAAGCTTTCTTT.

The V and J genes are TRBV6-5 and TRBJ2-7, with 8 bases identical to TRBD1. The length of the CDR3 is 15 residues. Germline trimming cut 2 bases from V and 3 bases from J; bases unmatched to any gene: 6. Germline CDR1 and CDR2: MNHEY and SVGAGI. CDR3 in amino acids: CASSYTTGEYYEQYF. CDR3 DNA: TGTGCCAGCAGTTACACGACAGGGGAATACTACGAGCAGTACTTC.

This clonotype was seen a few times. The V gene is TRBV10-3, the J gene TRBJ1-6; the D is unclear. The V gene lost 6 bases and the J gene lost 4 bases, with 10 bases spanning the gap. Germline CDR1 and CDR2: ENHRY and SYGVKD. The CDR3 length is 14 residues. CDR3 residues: CAISPDPYNSPLHF. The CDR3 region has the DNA TGTGCCATCAGCCCCGACCCTTATAATTCACCCCTCCACTTT.

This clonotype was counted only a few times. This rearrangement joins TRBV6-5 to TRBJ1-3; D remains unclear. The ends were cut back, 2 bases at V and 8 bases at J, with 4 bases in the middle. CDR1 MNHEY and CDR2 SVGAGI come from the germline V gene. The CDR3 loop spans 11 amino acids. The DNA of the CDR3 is TGTGCCAGCAGTTACGCGGACACCATATATTTT. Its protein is CASSYADTIYF.

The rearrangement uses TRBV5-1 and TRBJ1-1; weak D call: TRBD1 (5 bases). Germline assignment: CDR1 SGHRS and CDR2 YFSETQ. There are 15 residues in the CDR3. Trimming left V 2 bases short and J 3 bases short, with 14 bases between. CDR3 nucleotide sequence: TGCGCCAGCAGCTTCAGCGGGGGGGAGTACACTGAAGCTTTCTTT. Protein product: CASSFSGGEYTEAFF.

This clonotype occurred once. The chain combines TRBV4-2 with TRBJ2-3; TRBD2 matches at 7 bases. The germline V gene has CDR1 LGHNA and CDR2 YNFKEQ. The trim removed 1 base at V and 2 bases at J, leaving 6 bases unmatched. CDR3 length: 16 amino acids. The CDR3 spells CASSQGVGGYTDTQYF. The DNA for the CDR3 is TGTGCCAGCAGCCAAGGGGTGGGAGGGTACACAGATACGCAGTATTTT.

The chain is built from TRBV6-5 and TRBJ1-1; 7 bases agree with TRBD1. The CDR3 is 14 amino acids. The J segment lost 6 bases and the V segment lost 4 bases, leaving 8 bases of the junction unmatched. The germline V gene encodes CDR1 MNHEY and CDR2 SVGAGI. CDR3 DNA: TGTGCCAGCAGTTCACCGGGACAGAGGTCTGAAGCTTTCTTT. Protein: CASSSPGQRSEAFF.

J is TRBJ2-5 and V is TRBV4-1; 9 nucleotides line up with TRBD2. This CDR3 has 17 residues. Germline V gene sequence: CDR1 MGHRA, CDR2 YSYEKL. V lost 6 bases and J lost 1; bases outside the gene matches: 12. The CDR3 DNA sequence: TGCGCCAGCAGAACCCACCTAGCGGGAAACCGCCAAGAGACCCAGTACTTC. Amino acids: CASRTHLAGNRQETQYF.

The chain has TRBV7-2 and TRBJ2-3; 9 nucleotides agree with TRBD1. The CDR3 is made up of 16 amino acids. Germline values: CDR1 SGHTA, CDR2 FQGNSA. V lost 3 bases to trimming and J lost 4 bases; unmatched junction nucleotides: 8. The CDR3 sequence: CASSLGTGYSADTQYF. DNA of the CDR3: TGTGCCAGCAGCTTGGGGACAGGGTATTCTGCAGATACGCAGTATTTT.

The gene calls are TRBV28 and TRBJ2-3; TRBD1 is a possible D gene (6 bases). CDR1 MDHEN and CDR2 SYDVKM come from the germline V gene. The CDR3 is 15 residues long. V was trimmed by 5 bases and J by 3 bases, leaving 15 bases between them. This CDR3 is CASSRRTAGTDTQYF. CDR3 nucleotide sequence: TGTGCCAGCAGTCGCAGGACAGCTGGAACAGATACGCAGTATTTT.

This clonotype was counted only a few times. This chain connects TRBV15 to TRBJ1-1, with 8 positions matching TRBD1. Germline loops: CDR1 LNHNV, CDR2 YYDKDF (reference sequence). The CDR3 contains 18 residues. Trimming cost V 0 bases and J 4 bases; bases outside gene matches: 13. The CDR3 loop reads CATSRDIFGTGGTTEAFF. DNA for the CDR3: TGTGCCACCAGCAGAGATATTTTTGGGACAGGAGGTACCACTGAAGCTTTCTTT. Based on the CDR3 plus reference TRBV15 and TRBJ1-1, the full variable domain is DAMVIQNPRYQVTQFGKPVTLSCSQTLNHNVMYWYQQKSSQAPKLLFHYYDKDFNNEADTPDNFQSRRPNTSFCFLDIRSPGLGDTAMYLCATSRDIFGTGGTTEAFFGQGTRLTVV.

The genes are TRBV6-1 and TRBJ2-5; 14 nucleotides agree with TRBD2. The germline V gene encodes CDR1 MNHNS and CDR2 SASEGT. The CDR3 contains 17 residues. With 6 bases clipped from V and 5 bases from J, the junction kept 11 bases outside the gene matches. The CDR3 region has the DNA TGTGCCAGCAGAGGACTAGCGGGAGGCCGACTTGCCGAGACCCAGTACTTC. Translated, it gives CASRGLAGGRLAETQYF.

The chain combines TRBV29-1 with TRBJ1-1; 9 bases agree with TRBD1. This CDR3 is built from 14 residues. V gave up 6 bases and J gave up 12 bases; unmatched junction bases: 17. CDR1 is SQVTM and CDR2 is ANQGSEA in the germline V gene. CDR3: CSVDPGTGSNHPFF. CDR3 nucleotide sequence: TGCAGCGTAGACCCCGGGACAGGGTCTAATCACCCTTTCTTT.

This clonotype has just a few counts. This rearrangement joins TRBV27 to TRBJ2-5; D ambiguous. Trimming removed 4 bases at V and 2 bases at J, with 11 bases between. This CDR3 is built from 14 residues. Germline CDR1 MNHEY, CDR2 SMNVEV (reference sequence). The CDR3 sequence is CASSSWAQQETQYF. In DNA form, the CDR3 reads TGTGCCAGCAGTTCGTGGGCCCAACAAGAGACCCAGTACTTC.

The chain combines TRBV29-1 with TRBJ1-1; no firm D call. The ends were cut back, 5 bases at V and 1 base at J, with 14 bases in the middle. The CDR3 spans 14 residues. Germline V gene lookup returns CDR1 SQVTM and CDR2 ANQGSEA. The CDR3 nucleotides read TGCAGCGTTCCGAAGTCCGACCCGAACACTGAAGCTTTCTTT. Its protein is CSVPKSDPNTEAFF.

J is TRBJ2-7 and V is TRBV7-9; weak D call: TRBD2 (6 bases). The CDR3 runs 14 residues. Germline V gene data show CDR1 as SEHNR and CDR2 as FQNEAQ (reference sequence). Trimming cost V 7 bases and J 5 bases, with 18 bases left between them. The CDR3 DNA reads TGTGCCAGCACAATCACGGCTAGCGCCAACGAGCAGTACTTC. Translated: CASTITASANEQYF.